These T cell receptor beta chains were read from a single sample in a study of T-cell memory formation after mild COVID-19. TCRdb fed the 5' RACE reads into MiXCR, producing one record per CDR3 protein. Among about 150,000 distinct CDR3 sequences, about 15% were seen once, and the ten largest hold 11% to 15%. The sequenced sample was PBMCs or a T cell subset sorted from them (not recorded which). The receptors shown here come from an adult woman who had mild COVID-19 (a few samples of this study predate the infection). Cell type and time point are not known. CDR3s include the opening cysteine and the closing phenylalanine or tryptophan. Fields, in order: J gene, V gene, CDR3 protein.

J gene: TRBJ2-1; V gene: TRBV7-3; CDR3 protein: CASSISPGLAGSEQFF
J gene: TRBJ2-7; V gene: TRBV5-1; CDR3 protein: CASSYRDRGNYEQYF
J gene: TRBJ1-1; V gene: TRBV30; CDR3 protein: CAWRDRPVTEAFF
J gene: TRBJ1-1; V gene: TRBV5-6; CDR3 protein: CASSNDITEAFF
J gene: TRBJ1-5; V gene: TRBV24-1; CDR3 protein: CATSDTGGSNQPQHF
J gene: TRBJ2-1; V gene: TRBV11-1; CDR3 protein: CASSPRGLAGVGEQFF
J gene: TRBJ2-2; V gene: TRBV4-1; CDR3 protein: CASSPLGGNTGELFF
J gene: TRBJ2-5; V gene: TRBV7-3; CDR3 protein: CASSLTGVRQETQYF
J gene: TRBJ1-1; V gene: TRBV5-1; CDR3 protein: CASSLDYRPNTEAFF
J gene: TRBJ1-1; V gene: TRBV16; CDR3 protein: CASSEGFVRGRGMAFF
J gene: TRBJ1-5; V gene: TRBV13; CDR3 protein: CASSLRSGNQPQHF
J gene: TRBJ2-3; V gene: TRBV15; CDR3 protein: CATSRTNRGRADTQYF
J gene: TRBJ2-5; V gene: TRBV12-3/TRBV12-4; CDR3 protein: CASSYRETQYF
J gene: TRBJ2-7; V gene: TRBV7-9; CDR3 protein: CASSLGVGEQYF
J gene: TRBJ1-1; V gene: TRBV3-1; CDR3 protein: CASSEVNTEAFF
J gene: TRBJ1-2; V gene: TRBV12-3/TRBV12-4; CDR3 protein: CASSLIEQDYGYTF
J gene: TRBJ2-7; V gene: TRBV7-9; CDR3 protein: CASSPLGGEGDYEQYF
J gene: TRBJ2-5; V gene: TRBV7-9; CDR3 protein: CASSWGQGAQETQYF
J gene: TRBJ2-3; V gene: TRBV21-1; CDR3 protein: CASSKGGRGRPTDTQYF
J gene: TRBJ2-2; V gene: TRBV6-5; CDR3 protein: CASQLVLGTGELFF
J gene: TRBJ1-6; V gene: TRBV4-1; CDR3 protein: CASSQEQINNSPLHF
J gene: TRBJ2-1; V gene: TRBV7-2; CDR3 protein: CASSRTGNEQFF
J gene: TRBJ2-7; V gene: TRBV5-1; CDR3 protein: CASRGTLYEQYF
J gene: TRBJ1-5; V gene: TRBV4-1; CDR3 protein: CASSQGLLQGASNQPQHF
J gene: TRBJ2-1; V gene: TRBV6-6; CDR3 protein: CASSYREGEQFF
J gene: TRBJ2-1; V gene: TRBV9; CDR3 protein: CASSVVTNNNEQFF
J gene: TRBJ1-5; V gene: TRBV20-1; CDR3 protein: CSARDGPGQPQHF
J gene: TRBJ1-2; V gene: TRBV9; CDR3 protein: CASSPSIQGSVNYGYTF
J gene: TRBJ2-7; V gene: TRBV7-6; CDR3 protein: CASSSSSAVYEQYF